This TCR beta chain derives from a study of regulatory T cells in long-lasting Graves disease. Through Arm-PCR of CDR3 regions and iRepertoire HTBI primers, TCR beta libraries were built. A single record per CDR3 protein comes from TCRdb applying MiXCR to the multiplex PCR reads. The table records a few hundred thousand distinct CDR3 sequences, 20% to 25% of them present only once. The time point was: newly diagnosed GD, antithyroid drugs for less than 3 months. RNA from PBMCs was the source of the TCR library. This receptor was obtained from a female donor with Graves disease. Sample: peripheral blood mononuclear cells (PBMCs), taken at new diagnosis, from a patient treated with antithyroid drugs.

The DNA for the CDR3 is TGCAGTGCTAGAGATTTGGGCGGGAGGGGGCCCTACGAGCAGTACTTC. Amino acid sequence: CSARDLGGRGPYEQYF. The V and J genes are TRBV20-1 and TRBJ2-7, with TRBD2 identical over 9 bases. Germline CDR1 DFQATT, CDR2 SNEGSKA (reference sequence). The trim removed 0 bases at V and 2 bases at J, leaving 8 bases unmatched. This CDR3 region has 16 residues.